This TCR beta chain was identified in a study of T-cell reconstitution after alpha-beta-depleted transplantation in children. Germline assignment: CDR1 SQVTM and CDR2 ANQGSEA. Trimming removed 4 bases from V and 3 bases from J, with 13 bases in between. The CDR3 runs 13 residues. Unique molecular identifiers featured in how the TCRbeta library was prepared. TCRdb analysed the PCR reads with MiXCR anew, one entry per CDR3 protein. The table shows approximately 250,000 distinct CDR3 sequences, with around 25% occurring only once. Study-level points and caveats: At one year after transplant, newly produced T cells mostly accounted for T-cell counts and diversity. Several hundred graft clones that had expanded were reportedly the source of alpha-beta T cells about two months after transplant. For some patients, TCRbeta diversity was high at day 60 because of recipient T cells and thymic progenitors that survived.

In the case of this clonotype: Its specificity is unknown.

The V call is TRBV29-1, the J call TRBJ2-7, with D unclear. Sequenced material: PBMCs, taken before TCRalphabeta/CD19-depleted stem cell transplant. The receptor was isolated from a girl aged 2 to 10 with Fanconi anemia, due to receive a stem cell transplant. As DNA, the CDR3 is TGCAGCGTTGTTCGTGCAGATAACTACGAGCAGTACTTC. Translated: CSVVRADNYEQYF.